Shown below are 32 T cell receptor beta chains from a single sample sequenced in a study of T cell responses to AZD1222 COVID-19 vaccine. The method was immunoSEQ multiplex PCR; TCRdb's version includes in-frame clones alone and lacks a portion of them. The repertoire includes tens of thousands of clones, approximately 90% of them detected once, and roughly 4.8% sits in the top ten. The sequences come from peripheral blood, collected on day 0 of MenACWY control vaccination. These receptor sequences come from an adult in good health.

The chain is built from TRBV9 and TRBJ2-1; unclear D gene. The CDR3 sequence is 12 residues long. Between the trimmed V and J ends, which lost 4 bases and 3 bases, there was a span of 5 bases. Germline values: CDR1 SGDLS, CDR2 YYNGEE. In DNA form, the CDR3 reads TGTGCCAGCAGCCCCAGCTACAATGAGCAGTTCTTC. Residues: CASSPSYNEQFF.

The genes are TRBV5-6 and TRBJ1-3; D may be TRBD1 (6 bases). Per the germline V gene, CDR1 is SGHDT and CDR2 is YYEEEE. The CDR3 spans 14 residues. V was shortened by 5 bases and J by 1 base, with 10 bases between the two germline ends. The CDR3 sequence is CASSTGLSGNTIYF. For the CDR3, the DNA is TGTGCCAGCAGTACAGGGCTTTCTGGAAACACCATATATTTT.

The J gene is TRBJ2-1, the V gene TRBV6-5, with D perhaps TRBD2 (6 bases). The CDR3 runs 13 residues. Trimming removed 2 bases from V and 13 bases from J, with 15 bases in between. Germline V gene sequence: CDR1 MNHEY, CDR2 SVGAGI. The CDR3 sequence is CASSYTLGAGQFF. The CDR3 DNA sequence: TGTGCCAGCAGTTACACCCTCGGAGCGGGCCAGTTCTTC.

V is TRBV28 and J is TRBJ1-1; no definite D call. The CDR3 loop spans 14 amino acids. In germline, CDR1 is MDHEN, CDR2 SYDVKM. Trimming removed 1 base from V and 6 bases from J, with 12 bases in between. This CDR3 reads CASSLSGVVAEAFF. The DNA of the CDR3 is TGTGCCAGCAGTTTATCCGGGGTTGTTGCTGAAGCTTTCTTT. The variable domain in full, completed from reference TRBV28 and TRBJ1-1, reads DVKVTQSSRYLVKRTGEKVFLECVQDMDHENMFWYRQDPGLGLRLIYFSYDVKMKEKGDIPEGYSVSREKKERFSLILESASTNQTSMYLCASSLSGVVAEAFFGQGTRLTVV.

V gene TRBV2 combines with J gene TRBJ2-1, with TRBD1 matching 8 bases. After removal of 3 bases from V and 6 bases from J, the junction contained 1 base not matched to a gene. The CDR3 is 13 amino acids. The germline V gene has CDR1 SNHLY and CDR2 FYNNEI. The CDR3 is CASSEGQVNEQFF. In DNA form, the CDR3 reads TGTGCCAGCAGTGAGGGACAGGTCAATGAGCAGTTCTTC.

The rearrangement uses TRBV6-2 or TRBV6-3 and TRBJ1-3; D unresolved. V was trimmed by 5 bases and J by 0 bases, leaving 20 bases between them. Germline CDR1 is MNHEY and CDR2 is SVGEGT. The CDR3 runs 18 residues. The CDR3 sequence: CASSPWTSNGNSGNTIYF. CDR3 nucleotides: TGTGCCAGCAGTCCCTGGACGAGCAACGGGAACTCTGGAAACACCATATATTTT.

The V and J genes are TRBV4-2 and TRBJ2-1; D may be TRBD2 (6 bases). Germline loops: CDR1 LGHNA, CDR2 YNFKEQ. The CDR3 runs 14 residues. Trimming removed 1 base from V and 6 bases from J, with 10 bases in between. The chain's CDR3 is CASSQGGVGNEQFF. In DNA, the CDR3 is TGTGCCAGCAGCCAAGGGGGGGTGGGCAATGAGCAGTTCTTC.

The J gene is TRBJ1-1, the V gene TRBV20-1; D gene ambiguous. This CDR3 is built from 13 residues. V dropped 3 bases and J dropped 0 bases, with 8 bases sitting between them. Looked up from germline, CDR1 is DFQATT and CDR2 is SNEGSKA (reference sequence). CDR3 loop: CSASFSLNTEAFF. The CDR3 DNA is TGCAGTGCTAGTTTCTCATTGAACACTGAAGCTTTCTTT.

V and J are TRBV21-1 and TRBJ2-5; the D call in the table, TRBD1, was not verified against the DNA. TRBV21-1 represents a pseudogene. This CDR3 comprises 17 residues. In DNA, the CDR3 is TGTGCCAGCAGCAACCCATCGAGACAGGGGAAAACGGAGACCCAGTACTTC. Its protein product is CASSNPSRQGKTETQYF.

DNA of the CDR3: TGTGCCATCAGGGCGGGAGGGACCTACGAGCAGTACTTC. This gives the protein CAIRAGGTYEQYF. The chain is built from TRBV10-3 and TRBJ2-7; the match to TRBD2 covers 9 bases. CDR1 ENHRY and CDR2 SYGVKD come from the germline V gene. V lost 6 bases to trimming and J lost 2 bases; unmatched junction nucleotides: 2. CDR3 length: 13 residues.

As to this clone: One end of the junction does not line up with germline, which may come from a read error. The CDR3, as DNA: TGTGCTAGCAGCTTAGGGCCTGTGGAGCGGGAGGGAAGAGATACGCAGTATTTT. It encodes CASSLGPVEREGRDTQYF. V and J are TRBV7-7 and TRBJ2-3; TRBD2 aligns across 10 bases. CDR3 length: 18 residues. Germline-derived CDR1 and CDR2 are SSHAT and FNYEAQ (reference sequence).

This chain joins TRBV6-4 and TRBJ2-3; D is ambiguous. The CDR3 length is 15 residues. Deletions cut 3 bases from V and 0 bases from J, with 10 bases between. Germline CDR1 reads MRHNA; CDR2 reads SNTAGT. In nucleotides, the CDR3 is TGTGCCAGCAGTGAAGACACTTCTAGCACAGATACGCAGTATTTT. It encodes CASSEDTSSTDTQYF.

The gene calls are TRBV11-2 and TRBJ1-2, with no clear D. Germline V CDR1 and CDR2: SGHAT, FQNNGV. V lost 3 bases, J lost 3 bases, and 11 bases lay in between. The CDR3 runs 14 residues. The CDR3 here is CASSLADGHYGYTF. For the CDR3, the DNA is TGTGCCAGCAGCTTGGCGGACGGACACTATGGCTACACCTTC.

J is TRBJ2-3 and V is TRBV2, with D hard to call. There are 13 residues in the CDR3. In germline, CDR1 is SNHLY, CDR2 FYNNEI. V dropped 1 base and J dropped 0 bases, with 2 bases sitting between them. This CDR3 is CASSEVSTDTQYF. CDR3 DNA sequence: TGTGCCAGCAGTGAAGTAAGCACAGATACGCAGTATTTT.

This sequence joins TRBV30 and TRBJ2-5, with D perhaps matching TRBD1 (6 bases). CDR3 length: 13 residues. In germline, CDR1 is GTSNPN, CDR2 SVGIG (reference sequence). V was cut by 1 base and J by 3 bases, with 9 bases left in between. The DNA for the CDR3 is TGTGCCTGGAGTGGACAGGAAAAAGAGACCCAGTACTTC. Its protein product is CAWSGQEKETQYF.

This chain connects TRBV30 to TRBJ2-5; D remains ambiguous. The germline gives CDR1 GTSNPN, CDR2 SVGIG (reference sequence). The CDR3 spans 14 residues. Trimming left V 2 bases short and J 5 bases short, with 15 bases between. The CDR3 here is CAWSNRGTSETQYF. The CDR3 DNA is TGTGCCTGGAGTAACCGCGGCACCTCGGAGACCCAGTACTTC.

This rearrangement joins TRBV5-1 to TRBJ2-7; D possibly corresponds to TRBD2 (6 bases). The ends were cut back, 4 bases at V and 6 bases at J, with 11 bases in the middle. The V gene's germline CDR1 is SGHRS and CDR2 YFSETQ. There are 12 residues in the CDR3. The CDR3 loop reads CASSPPGGEQYF. The CDR3 bases are TGCGCCAGCAGCCCGCCCGGGGGCGAGCAGTACTTC. The variable domain in full, completed from reference TRBV5-1 and TRBJ2-7, reads KAGVTQTPRYLIKTRGQQVTLSCSPISGHRSVSWYQQTPGQGLQFLFEYFSETQRNKGNFPGRFSGRQFSNSRSEMNVSTLELGDSALYLCASSPPGGEQYFGPGTRLTVT.

The chain carries TRBV28 and TRBJ1-2, with TRBD1 identical over 9 bases. V shed 6 bases and J 4 bases; nucleotides not matched to a gene: 12. Looked up from germline, CDR1 is MDHEN and CDR2 is SYDVKM. The CDR3 consists of 16 residues. Here the CDR3 DNA reads TGTGCCAGCAGCCTAGTTGGGACAGGGCTGGCCTATGGCTACACCTTC. Its protein is CASSLVGTGLAYGYTF.

The chain joins TRBV19 to TRBJ2-2; weak D call: TRBD1 (5 bases). The V end lost 6 bases, the J end lost 8 bases, and 7 bases lay between the germline ends. This CDR3 region has 11 residues. CDR1 is LNHDA, CDR2 SQIVND, per germline (reference sequence). CDR3 protein: CASRGVGELFF. CDR3 sequence (DNA): TGTGCCAGTAGAGGGGTAGGGGAGCTGTTTTTT.

The table lists this clone with a count of one. The V gene is TRBV3-1 (or the pseudogene TRBV3-2), the J gene TRBJ1-3; D call uncertain. Germline loops: CDR1 LGHDT, CDR2 YNNKEL (reference sequence). The ends were cut back, 3 bases at V and 8 bases at J, with 14 bases in the middle. This CDR3 is 14 amino acids long. The CDR3 loop reads CASSHGHLFDTIYF. The CDR3 region has the DNA TGTGCCAGCAGCCACGGCCATCTATTCGACACCATATATTTT.

The gene calls are TRBV19 and TRBJ2-6; D gene uncertain. Between the trimmed V and J ends, which lost 1 base and 4 bases, there was a span of 5 bases. The germline V gene encodes CDR1 LNHDA and CDR2 SQIVND (reference sequence). The CDR3 contains 14 residues. The CDR3 is CASSIGAGANVLTF. The CDR3 region has the DNA TGTGCCAGTAGTATAGGGGCAGGGGCCAACGTCCTGACTTTC.

This clone was counted once. The chain has TRBV24-1 and TRBJ1-4; D is possibly TRBD1 (6 bases). This CDR3 contains 13 residues. Germline CDR1 and CDR2: KGHDR and SFDVKD. V gave up 7 bases and J gave up 5 bases, with 10 bases separating them. CDR3 in amino acids: CATSTGSNEKLFF. CDR3 in DNA: TGTGCCACCAGCACAGGGTCCAATGAAAAACTGTTTTTT.

J is TRBJ1-5 and V is TRBV10-3, with 9 bases aligning to TRBD1. CDR1 ENHRY and CDR2 SYGVKD come from the germline V gene. V was pared by 11 bases and J by 3 bases, with 5 bases of the junction left unmatched. This CDR3 is built from 13 residues. The CDR3 DNA reads as TGTGCCTCCGGGACAGGGTCCAATCAGCCCCAGCATTTT. This translates into CASGTGSNQPQHF.

The V call is TRBV6-2 or TRBV6-3, the J call TRBJ1-2; a weak D match, TRBD1 (5 bases). CDR3 size: 12 residues. Trimming stripped 2 bases from V and 4 bases from J, with 5 bases between. CDR1 and CDR2 from the germline V gene are MNHEY and SVGEGT. The CDR3 region has the DNA TGTGCCAGCAGTTACGGGACCTATGGCTACACCTTC. Its protein is CASSYGTYGYTF.

This chain links TRBV6-5 with TRBJ1-6; D not resolved. This CDR3 has 14 amino acids. Germline assignment: CDR1 MNHEY and CDR2 SVGAGI. With 6 bases removed from V and 10 bases from J, the gap between germline ends came to 16 bases. The CDR3 region has the DNA TGTGCCAGCAGGAATCCTGGGGATCGGTCACCCCTCCACTTT. It yields the protein CASRNPGDRSPLHF.

The chain employs TRBV7-8 and TRBJ1-2; D may be TRBD1 (6 bases). The V gene lost 2 bases and the J gene lost 4 bases, with 14 bases spanning the gap. This CDR3 comprises 15 residues. CDR1 is SGHVS, CDR2 FQNEAQ, per germline. The CDR3 region is CASSLLRDTTYGYTF. Written as DNA, the CDR3 is TGTGCCAGCAGCTTATTGCGGGACACTACCTATGGCTACACCTTC.

The chain uses TRBV7-9 and TRBJ2-7; D call uncertain. The V and J ends lost 5 bases and 0 bases respectively, with 20 bases between them. Germline CDR1 and CDR2: SEHNR and FQNEAQ (reference sequence). The CDR3 extends over 17 amino acids. CDR3 protein: CASSPVIGVMSSYEQYF. DNA of the CDR3: TGTGCCAGCAGCCCCGTCATCGGTGTAATGAGCTCCTACGAGCAGTACTTC.

The chain joins TRBV30 to TRBJ2-7; tentatively, D is TRBD2 (6 bases). CDR1 is GTSNPN and CDR2 is SVGIG in the germline V gene (reference sequence). The CDR3 spans 13 residues. V lost 1 base and J 2 bases, leaving 9 bases between the germline ends. The CDR3 region has the DNA TGTGCCTGGAGTGAAGCGGGTGCCTACGAGCAGTACTTC. This encodes CAWSEAGAYEQYF.

The CDR3 sequence: CASSPPTGVTGELFF. DNA of the CDR3: TGTGCCAGCTCACCACCTACAGGAGTCACCGGGGAGCTGTTTTTT. This sequence joins TRBV18 and TRBJ2-2; D might be TRBD1 (5 bases). CDR1 is KGHSH and CDR2 is LQKENI in the germline V gene. The CDR3 length is 15 residues. Deletions cut 0 bases from V and 4 bases from J, with 9 bases between.

This sequence joins TRBV7-2 and TRBJ2-1, with unresolved D. The CDR3 totals 16 residues. CDR1 SGHTA and CDR2 FQGNSA come from the germline V gene. Trimming took off 8 bases at V and 2 bases at J, with 19 bases between the two ends. The CDR3: CASLTPSRVPYNEQFF. Here the CDR3 DNA reads TGTGCCAGCCTCACCCCATCTCGGGTACCCTACAATGAGCAGTTCTTC. Full variable domain (remainder filled in from reference TRBV7-2 and TRBJ2-1): GAGVSQSPSNKVTEKGKDVELRCDPISGHTALYWYRQSLGQGLEFLIYFQGNSAPDKSGLPSDRFSAERTGGSVSTLTIQRTQQEDSAVYLCASLTPSRVPYNEQFFGPGTRLTVL.

This chain connects TRBV7-9 to TRBJ1-4; D is ambiguous. V was clipped by 5 bases and J by 8 bases, with 6 bases between them. Germline V gene lookup returns CDR1 SEHNR and CDR2 FQNEAQ (reference sequence). This CDR3 is built from 11 residues. This chain's CDR3 is CASSAGEKLFF. The CDR3 DNA reads TGTGCCAGCAGCGCAGGAGAAAAACTGTTTTTT.

The rearrangement links TRBV12-3 or TRBV12-4 to TRBJ1-2; D gene unclear. V was trimmed by 3 bases and J by 3 bases, leaving 5 bases between them. CDR3 length: 12 amino acids. Here the CDR3 DNA reads TGTGCCAGCAGTTTTGGGTACTATGGCTACACCTTC. Protein product: CASSFGYYGYTF.